The entry below describes one TCR beta chain. Its antigen is currently unknown. This sample was included in a study of cytomegalovirus exposure and HLA in healthy donors. Study-level points and caveats: In most subjects, TCR beta sequences reportedly gave accurate predictions of HLA-A and HLA-B alleles. A previous analysis found most TCR beta V segments productive roughly 87% or roughly 30% of the time. A few of the chains that were CMV-associated were confirmed in vitro to be specific for CMV antigens.

The length of the CDR3 is 13 residues. CDR1 GTSNPN and CDR2 SVGIG come from the germline V gene (reference sequence). V lost 5 bases and J lost 0, with 10 bases in between. A multiplex PCR was run with 60 Vbeta primers and 13 Jbeta primers. Assay: immunoSEQ multiplex PCR; the TCRdb copy retains only in-frame clones and omits some. Of about 170,000 clones in the sample, about 76% were seen once. This sequence joins TRBV30 and TRBJ1-2, with D unresolved. This TCR derives from a woman younger than 30 in good health and CMV-seropositive. The sequenced sample consisted of PBMCs. The CDR3 sequence: CAWSRGTNYGYTF. The CDR3 DNA reads as TGTGCCTGGTCCCGGGGAACTAACTATGGCTACACCTTC. The full variable domain, its missing parts supplied by reference TRBV30 and TRBJ1-2, is SQTIHQWPATLVQPVGSPLSLECTVEGTSNPNLYWYRQAAGRGLQLLFYSVGIGQISSEVPQNLSASRPQDRQFILSSKKLLLSDSGFYLCAWSRGTNYGYTFGSGTRLTVV.